This T cell receptor (beta chain) is drawn from a study of T cell responses to AZD1222 COVID-19 vaccine. Findings and caveats of the study: Only a handful of AZD1222 recipients, several in all, had baseline seropositivity. Samples come after the peak T cell response, not at day 14. Spike-specific TCRs gained breadth and depth after people received two AZD1222 doses.

With respect to this clone: The antigen remains undetermined.

The method was immunoSEQ multiplex PCR; TCRdb's version includes in-frame clones alone and lacks a portion of them. The table shows over 150,000 clones, with around 90% occurring only once. V was shortened by 1 base and J by 5 bases, with 14 bases between the two germline ends. The germline gives CDR1 MGHDK, CDR2 SYGVNS. CDR3 length equals 15 residues. The material sequenced was peripheral blood, taken on day 0 of MenACWY control vaccination. This receptor was identified in an adult in good health. The chain carries TRBV25-1 and TRBJ2-5; D might be TRBD1 (5 bases). This CDR3 is CASSESMGQSETQYF. As DNA, the CDR3 is TGTGCCAGCAGTGAATCTATGGGGCAGTCGGAGACCCAGTACTTC. The whole variable domain, filled in from reference TRBV25-1 and TRBJ2-5, reads EADIYQTPRYLVIGTGKKITLECSQTMGHDKMYWYQQDPGMELHLIHYSYGVNSTEKGDLSSESTVSRIRTEHFPLTLESARPSHTSQYLCASSESMGQSETQYFGPGTRLLVL.